The clone carrying this T cell receptor beta chain was seen only a few times. Whole blood, unfractionated, served as the material for total RNA extraction. The data were taken from a study of human T cells and chemical hapten exposure. TCRdb re-derived calls from the 5' RACE reads in MiXCR, one entry per CDR3 protein. The sample comprises 100,000 to 120,000 distinct CDR3 sequences, approximately 20% of which are singletons, and about 3% rests with the top ten. The sequence was collected from a human donor in good health.

The CDR3, as DNA: TGTGCCAGCAGCCCGGAACTTAACACTGAAGCTTTCTTT. It codes for CASSPELNTEAFF. This rearrangement joins TRBV14 to TRBJ1-1, with unresolved D. Deletions cut 4 bases from V and 2 bases from J, with 8 bases between. The CDR3 is made up of 13 amino acids. In germline, CDR1 is SGHDN, CDR2 FVKESK.